This T cell receptor beta chain was recovered during a study of T cells in localized non-small cell lung cancer. Study-level findings and limits: Longer overall survival was linked to higher blood T cell density.

Clones were sequenced by immunoSEQ multiplex PCR, and TCRdb holds only the in-frame ones, with some missing. The repertoire holds 1,200 or so clones, with about 31% as singletons. With respect to this clone: Its antigen is not identified.

V was clipped by 3 bases and J by 8 bases, with 19 bases between them. The germline V gene has CDR1 GTSNPN and CDR2 SVGIG (reference sequence). The CDR3 runs to 15 residues. This sequence originates from a male donor aged 60 or older with stage I squamous cell lung carcinoma. Sample: normal lung tissue next to the tumor, taken before any cancer treatment. This chain uses TRBV30 with TRBJ1-4; tentative D call: TRBD1 (6 bases). CDR3: CAWSLGQTEREKLFF. CDR3 nucleotide sequence: TGTGCCTGGAGCCTCGGACAGACGGAGAGGGAAAAACTGTTTTTT.